The source of this TCR beta chain is a study of blood T cell repertoires in COVID-19. TCRdb's table, derived via immunoSEQ multiplex PCR, lists solely in-frame clones and lacks some. The sample yields 120,000 to 150,000 clones, 70% to 90% seen once. The source of this sequence is a middle-aged woman with active or convalescent COVID-19. Sequencing was done on a sample of peripheral blood.

Written as DNA, the CDR3 is TGTGCCAGCAGCTGGGACTCCTGGGCGAGCACAGATACGCAGTATTTT. Translated, it gives CASSWDSWASTDTQYF. The chain is built from TRBV7-9 and TRBJ2-3; D is perhaps TRBD2 (6 bases). This CDR3 spans 16 amino acids. Germline V CDR1 and CDR2: SEHNR, FQNEAQ (reference sequence). With 4 bases removed from V and 0 bases from J, the gap between germline ends came to 14 bases.